This TCR beta chain was captured in a study of OX40 agonist ivuxolimab in advanced cancers. The V end was cut by 4 bases, the J end by 2 bases, with 12 bases between. The CDR3 is 14 residues long. Germline V gene lookup returns CDR1 MNHEY and CDR2 SVGAGI. Profiling relied on immunoSEQ multiplex PCR, and the TCRdb table lists in-frame clones only, not all of them. Of under 95,000 clones listed, about nine tenths are singletons. This clonotype was sampled from an adult with an advanced solid tumor such as melanoma, head and neck, liver or kidney cancer. This specimen consisted of CD4+ or CD8+ T cells sorted from blood, obtained in a trial of the OX40 agonist ivuxolimab. The V gene is TRBV6-5, the J gene TRBJ2-7, with TRBD1 as a possible D gene (5 bases). The CDR3: CASSFTDKTYEQYF. The CDR3 DNA is TGTGCCAGCAGTTTCACGGACAAGACCTACGAGCAGTACTTC.